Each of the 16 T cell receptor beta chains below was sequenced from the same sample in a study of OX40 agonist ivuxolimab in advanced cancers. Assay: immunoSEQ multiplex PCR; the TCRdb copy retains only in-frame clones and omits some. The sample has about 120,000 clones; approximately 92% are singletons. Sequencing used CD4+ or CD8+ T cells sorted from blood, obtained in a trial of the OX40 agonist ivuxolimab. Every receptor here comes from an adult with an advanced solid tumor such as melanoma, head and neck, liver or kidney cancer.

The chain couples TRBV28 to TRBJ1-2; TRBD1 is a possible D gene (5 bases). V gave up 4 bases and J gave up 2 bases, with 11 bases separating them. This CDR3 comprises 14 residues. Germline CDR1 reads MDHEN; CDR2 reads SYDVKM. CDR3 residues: CASSSPGGNYGYTF. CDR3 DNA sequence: TGTGCCAGCAGTTCCCCCGGGGGGAACTATGGCTACACCTTC.

As DNA, the CDR3 is TGTGCCAGCAGCAAACAGGGGGGCCATCAGCCCCAGCATTTT. It specifies CASSKQGGHQPQHF. The chain recombines TRBV7-6 with TRBJ1-5; 8 bases are shared with TRBD1. The length of the CDR3 is 14 residues. The junction had 5 bases not matched to a gene; V was cut back by 5 bases and J by 5 bases. Germline V gives CDR1 SGHVS, CDR2 FNYEAQ.

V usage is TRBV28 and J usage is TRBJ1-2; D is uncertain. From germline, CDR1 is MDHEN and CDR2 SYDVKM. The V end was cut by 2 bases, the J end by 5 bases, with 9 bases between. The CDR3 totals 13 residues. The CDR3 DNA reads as TGTGCCAGCAGTTTAAACGGGTTATATGGCTACACCTTC. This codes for CASSLNGLYGYTF.

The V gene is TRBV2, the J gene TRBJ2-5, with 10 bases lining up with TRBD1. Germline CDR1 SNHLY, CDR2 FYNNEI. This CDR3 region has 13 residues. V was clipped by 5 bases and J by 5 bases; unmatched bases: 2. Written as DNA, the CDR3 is TGTGCCAGCAGTTCGGGACAGGGGGAGACCCAGTACTTC. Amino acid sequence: CASSSGQGETQYF.

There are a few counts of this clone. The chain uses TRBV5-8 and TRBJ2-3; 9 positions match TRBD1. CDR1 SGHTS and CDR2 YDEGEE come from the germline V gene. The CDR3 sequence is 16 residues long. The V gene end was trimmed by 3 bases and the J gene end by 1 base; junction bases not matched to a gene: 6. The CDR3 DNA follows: TGTGCCAGCAGCTCCGGGACAGGGAAGGGCACAGATACGCAGTATTTT. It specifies CASSSGTGKGTDTQYF.

The CDR3 nucleotides read TGCGCCAGCAGCCAATCCCGAAGGGGGCCTGGCTACACCTTC. Encoded protein: CASSQSRRGPGYTF. V and J are TRBV4-3 and TRBJ1-2; 7 bases fit TRBD1. V lost 2 bases, J lost 7 bases, and 7 bases stayed unmatched. This CDR3 has 14 residues. CDR1 is LGHNA and CDR2 is YSLEER in the germline V gene.

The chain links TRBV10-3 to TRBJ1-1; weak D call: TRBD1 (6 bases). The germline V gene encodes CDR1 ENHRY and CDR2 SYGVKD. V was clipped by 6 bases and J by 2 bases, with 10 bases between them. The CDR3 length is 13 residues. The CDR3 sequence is CAIRIQGNTEAFF. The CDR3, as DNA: TGTGCCATCAGGATACAGGGTAACACTGAAGCTTTCTTT.

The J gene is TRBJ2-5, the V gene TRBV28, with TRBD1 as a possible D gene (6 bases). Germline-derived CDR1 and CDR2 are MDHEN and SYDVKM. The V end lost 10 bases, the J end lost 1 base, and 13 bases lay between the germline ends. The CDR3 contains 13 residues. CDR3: CATTWTVQETQYF. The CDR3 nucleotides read TGTGCCACAACGTGGACAGTCCAAGAGACCCAGTACTTC.

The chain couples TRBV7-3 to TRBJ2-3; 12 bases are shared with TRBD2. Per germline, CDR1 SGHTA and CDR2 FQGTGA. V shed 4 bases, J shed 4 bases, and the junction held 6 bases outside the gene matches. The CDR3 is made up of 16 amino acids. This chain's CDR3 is CASSSLAGGVADTQYF. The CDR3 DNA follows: TGTGCCAGCAGCTCCCTAGCGGGGGGGGTGGCAGATACGCAGTATTTT.

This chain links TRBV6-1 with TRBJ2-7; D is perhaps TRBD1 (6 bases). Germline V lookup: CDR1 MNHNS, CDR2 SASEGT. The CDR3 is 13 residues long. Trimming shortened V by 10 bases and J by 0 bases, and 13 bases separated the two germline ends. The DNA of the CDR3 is TGTGCCACCCAAACAGGGAGCTCCTACGAGCAGTACTTC. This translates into CATQTGSSYEQYF.

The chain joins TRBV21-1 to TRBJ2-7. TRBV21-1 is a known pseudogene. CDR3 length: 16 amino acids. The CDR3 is CASTRGRHEGTYEQYF. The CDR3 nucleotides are TGTGCCAGCACCCGGGGACGACATGAAGGAACCTACGAGCAGTACTTC.

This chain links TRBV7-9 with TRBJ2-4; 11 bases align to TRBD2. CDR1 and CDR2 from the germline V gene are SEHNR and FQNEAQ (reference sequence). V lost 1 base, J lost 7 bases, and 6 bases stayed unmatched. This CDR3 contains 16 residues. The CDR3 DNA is TGTGCCAGCAGCTTAGATATTAGCGGGGGGGCGAACATTCAGTACTTC. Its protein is CASSLDISGGANIQYF.

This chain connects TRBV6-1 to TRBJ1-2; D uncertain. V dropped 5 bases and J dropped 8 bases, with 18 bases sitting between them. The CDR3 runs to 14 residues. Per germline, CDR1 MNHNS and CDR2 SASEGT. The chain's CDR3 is CASSSTEPTRGYTF. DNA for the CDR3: TGTGCCAGCAGTTCGACGGAACCCACGAGAGGCTACACCTTC.

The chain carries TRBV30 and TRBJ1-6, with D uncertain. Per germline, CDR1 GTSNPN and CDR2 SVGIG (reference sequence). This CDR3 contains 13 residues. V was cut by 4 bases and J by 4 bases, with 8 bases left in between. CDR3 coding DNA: TGTGCCTGGACGGTATTATATAATTCACCCCTCCACTTT. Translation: CAWTVLYNSPLHF. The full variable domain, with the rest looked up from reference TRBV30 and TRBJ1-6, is SQTIHQWPATLVQPVGSPLSLECTVEGTSNPNLYWYRQAAGRGLQLLFYSVGIGQISSEVPQNLSASRPQDRQFILSSKKLLLSDSGFYLCAWTVLYNSPLHFGNGTRLTVT.

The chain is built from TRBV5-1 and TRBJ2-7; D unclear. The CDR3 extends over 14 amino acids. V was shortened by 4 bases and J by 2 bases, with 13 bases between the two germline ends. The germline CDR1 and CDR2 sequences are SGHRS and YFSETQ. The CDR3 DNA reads TGCGCCAGCAGCCCCCTAAGAGGAGCCTACGAGCAGTACTTC. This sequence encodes CASSPLRGAYEQYF.

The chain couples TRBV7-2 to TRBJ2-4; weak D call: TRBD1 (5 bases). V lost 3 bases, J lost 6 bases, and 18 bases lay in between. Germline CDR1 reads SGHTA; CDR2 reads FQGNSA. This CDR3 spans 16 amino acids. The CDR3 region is CASSFSGYSSGNIQYF. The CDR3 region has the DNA TGTGCCAGCAGCTTTTCAGGGTACTCTTCTGGAAACATTCAGTACTTC.